This T cell receptor (beta chain) was found in a study of blood T cell repertoires in COVID-19. Germline loops: CDR1 LNHDA, CDR2 SQIVND (reference sequence). This CDR3 region has 15 residues. Trimming cost V 3 bases and J 0 bases, with 8 bases left between them. The protocol was immunoSEQ multiplex PCR, while the TCRdb copy is restricted to in-frame clones and leaves out a portion. The sample holds 200,000 to 250,000 clones, around 89% seen once. Cohort assignment relied on participant-reported clinical history. The rearrangement links TRBV19 to TRBJ2-2; perhaps TRBD2 as D (5 bases). Sequenced sample: PBMCs or T cells enriched from blood (not recorded which). The sequence was collected from a woman younger than 35 in a cohort exposed to, infected with or recovered from COVID-19 (not recorded which). CDR3 amino acids: CASSIDGANTGELFF. The CDR3 DNA reads as TGTGCCAGTAGTATCGACGGGGCGAACACCGGGGAGCTGTTTTTT.